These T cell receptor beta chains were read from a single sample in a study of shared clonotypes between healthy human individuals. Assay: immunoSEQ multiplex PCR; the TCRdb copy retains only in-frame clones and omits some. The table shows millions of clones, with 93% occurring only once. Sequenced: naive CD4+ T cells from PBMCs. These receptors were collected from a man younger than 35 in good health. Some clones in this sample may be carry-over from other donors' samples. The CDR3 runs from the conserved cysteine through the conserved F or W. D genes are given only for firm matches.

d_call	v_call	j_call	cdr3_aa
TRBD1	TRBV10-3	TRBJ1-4	CASTTGGDGEKLFF
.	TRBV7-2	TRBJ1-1	CASSLLGTGEAFF
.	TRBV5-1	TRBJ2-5	CASSFNHQETQYF
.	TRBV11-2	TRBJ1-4	CASSFTGATNEKLFF
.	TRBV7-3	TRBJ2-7	CASSLLGGVSYEQYF
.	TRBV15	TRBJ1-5	CATSRDHAQPQHF
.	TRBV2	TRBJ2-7	CASQQDRNYEQYF
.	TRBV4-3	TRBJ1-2	CASSQDWMGTPYGYTF
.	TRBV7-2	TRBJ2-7	CASSFSSGRTSYEQYF
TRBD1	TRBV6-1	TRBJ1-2	CASNRQGEKRYGYTF
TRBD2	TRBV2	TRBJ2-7	CASNPRGGSSYEQYF
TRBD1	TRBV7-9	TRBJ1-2	CASSLLGTDHYGYTF
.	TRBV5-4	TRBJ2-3	CASSPPLATDTQYF
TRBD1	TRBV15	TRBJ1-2	CATSRDYGQGNYGYTF
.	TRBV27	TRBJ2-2	CASSAIYTGELFF
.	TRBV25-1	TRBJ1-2	CASSVSGVVYGYTF
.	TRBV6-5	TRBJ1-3	CASSPQPGNTIYF
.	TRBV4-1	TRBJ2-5	CASSRAGETQYF
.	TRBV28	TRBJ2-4	CASSTLSAGKNIQYF
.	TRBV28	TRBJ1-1	CASKTLGRDTEAFF
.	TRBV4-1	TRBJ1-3	CASSQGAGGNTIYF
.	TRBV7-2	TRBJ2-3	CASSPLRGSKDTQYF
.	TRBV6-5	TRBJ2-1	CASSLQGGSYNEQFF
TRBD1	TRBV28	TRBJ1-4	CASCTVRDRNEKLFF
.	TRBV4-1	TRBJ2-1	CASSQVGSRGGLYNEQFF
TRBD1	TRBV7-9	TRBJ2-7	CASRDRVCCQAYEQYF
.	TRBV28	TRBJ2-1	CASSGGGSYGEQFF
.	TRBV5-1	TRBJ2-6	CASRSGGEGSGANVLTF
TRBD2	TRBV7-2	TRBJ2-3	CASSRKPGLAGATTDTQYF
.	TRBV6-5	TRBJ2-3	CASSYSGLRADTQYF
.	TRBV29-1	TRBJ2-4	CSVDGQSDKNIQYF
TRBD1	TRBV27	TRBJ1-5	CASSSQGEPQHF
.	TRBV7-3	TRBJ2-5	CASSPGSQETQYF
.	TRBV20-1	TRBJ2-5	CSARSLETQYF
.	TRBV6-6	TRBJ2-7	CASSYRPDVSYEQYF
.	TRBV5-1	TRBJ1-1	CASSLLLQGANTEAFF
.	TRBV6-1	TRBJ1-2	CASRREGANYGYTF
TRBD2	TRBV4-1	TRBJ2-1	CASSPGVAGLPYNEQFF
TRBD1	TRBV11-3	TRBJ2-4	CASSQGTGESKNIQYF
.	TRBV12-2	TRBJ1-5	CASRSKLDRGLGQPQHF
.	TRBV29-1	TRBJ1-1	CSVVNAEAFF
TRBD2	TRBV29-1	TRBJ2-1	CSVELAGGTYNEQFF
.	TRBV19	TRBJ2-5	CASSSGETQYF
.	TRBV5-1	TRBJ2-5	CASSLYPEETQYF
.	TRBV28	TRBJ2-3	CASCTTDTQYF
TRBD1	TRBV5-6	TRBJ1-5	CASSPGQGAVQPQHF
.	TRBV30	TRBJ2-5	CAWTRARGRAETQYF
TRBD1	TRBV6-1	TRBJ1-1	CASSATGVNTEAFF
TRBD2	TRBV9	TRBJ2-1	CASSGSGVVVYNEQFF
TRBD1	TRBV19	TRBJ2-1	CASSVDRGRRNEQFF
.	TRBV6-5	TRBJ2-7	CASSYDPSATYYEQYF